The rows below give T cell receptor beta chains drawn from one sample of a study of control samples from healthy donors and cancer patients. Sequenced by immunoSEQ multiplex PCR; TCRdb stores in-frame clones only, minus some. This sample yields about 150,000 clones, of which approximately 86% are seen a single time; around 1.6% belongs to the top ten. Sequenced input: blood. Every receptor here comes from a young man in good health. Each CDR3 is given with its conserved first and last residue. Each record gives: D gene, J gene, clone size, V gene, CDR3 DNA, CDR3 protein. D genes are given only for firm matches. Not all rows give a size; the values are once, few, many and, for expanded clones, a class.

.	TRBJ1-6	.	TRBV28	TGTGCCAGCAGTCTCCCCTATAATTCACCCCTCCACTTT	CASSLPYNSPLHF
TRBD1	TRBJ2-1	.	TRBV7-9	TGTGCCAGCAGCCCTAAGGGGGCTCCCTACAATGAGCAGTTCTTC	CASSPKGAPYNEQFF
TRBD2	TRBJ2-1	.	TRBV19	TGTGCCAGTAGTATGGCTAGCGGGGGGGTCCTTTACAATGAGCAGTTCTTC	CASSMASGGVLYNEQFF
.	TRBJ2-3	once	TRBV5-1	TGCGCCAGCAGCCCCAGGACTTCACCGGATACGCAGTATTTT	CASSPRTSPDTQYF
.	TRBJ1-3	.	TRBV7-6	TGTGCCAGCAGCTTAGCGCTAGGGGGGCTTGGAAACACCATATATTTT	CASSLALGGLGNTIYF
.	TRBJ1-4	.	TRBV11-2	TGTGCCAGCAGCCGTTGGGGGCAGTCGCCACTGTTTTTT	CASSRWGQSPLFF
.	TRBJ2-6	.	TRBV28	TGTGCCAGCAGTTTGGGTTTACGGGGGGCTTCCAGCTCTGGGGCCAACGTCCTGACTTTC	CASSLGLRGASSSGANVLTF
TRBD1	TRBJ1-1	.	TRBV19	TGTGCCACCAGGACAGGGGGCGTGGGTGAAGCTTTCTTT	CATRTGGVGEAFF
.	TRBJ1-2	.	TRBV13	TGTGCCAGCAGCGGGGACGGATCTGGCTACACCTTC	CASSGDGSGYTF
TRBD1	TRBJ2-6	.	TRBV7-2	TGTGCCAGCAGCTTCACAGGGGTGGTTGGGGCCAACGTCCTGACTTTC	CASSFTGVVGANVLTF
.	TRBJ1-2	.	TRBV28	TGTGCCAGCAGTTTATTCGCGGTGATGAATGGCTACACCTTC	CASSLFAVMNGYTF
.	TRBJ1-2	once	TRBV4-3	TGCGCCAGCAGCCAAGATAGGTCCGACCCCTATGGCTACACCTTC	CASSQDRSDPYGYTF
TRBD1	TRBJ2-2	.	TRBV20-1	TGCAGTGCTAGTAGGACAGGGGTGGGCACCGGGGAGCTGTTTTTT	CSASRTGVGTGELFF
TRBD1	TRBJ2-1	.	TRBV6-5	TGTGCCAGCAGACGCACGACAGGGGCTTACAATGAGCAGTTCTTC	CASRRTTGAYNEQFF
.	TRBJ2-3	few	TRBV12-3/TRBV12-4	TGTGCAAGGCCCCTGGCAGATACGCAGTATTTT	CARPLADTQYF
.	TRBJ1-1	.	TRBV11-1	TGTGCCAGCAGCTTAGCAGGGGGTGAAAAAGCTTTCTTT	CASSLAGGEKAFF
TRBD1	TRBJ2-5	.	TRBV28	TGTGCCAGCAGTTTAGTGACAGGGTCAAAGCGAGAGACCCAGTACTTC	CASSLVTGSKRETQYF
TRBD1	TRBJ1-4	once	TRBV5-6	TGTGCCAGCAGCTTGGGACAGGGGTGGCATGAAAAACTGTTTTTT	CASSLGQGWHEKLFF
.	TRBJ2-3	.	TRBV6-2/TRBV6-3	TGTGCCAGCAGTGGCCGCGAGGATACGCAGTATTTT	CASSGREDTQYF
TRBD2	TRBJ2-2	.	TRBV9	TGTGCCAGCAGCCCTCGGACCTTGGGGGCGGGGGGCACCGGGGAGCTGTTTTTT	CASSPRTLGAGGTGELFF
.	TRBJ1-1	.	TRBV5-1	TGCGCCAGCAGCTCAACGGGACTAAAGAACACTGAAGCTTTCTTT	CASSSTGLKNTEAFF
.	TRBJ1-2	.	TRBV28	TGTGCCAGCAGTTTATTGGGGAGCAGGGCGTCTGATGGCTACACCTTC	CASSLLGSRASDGYTF
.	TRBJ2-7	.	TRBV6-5	TGTGCCAGCAGTTACGCAGGAACCTACGAGCAGTACTTC	CASSYAGTYEQYF
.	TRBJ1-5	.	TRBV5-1	TGCGCCAGCAGCTTAACCAGCAATCAGCCCCAGCATTTT	CASSLTSNQPQHF
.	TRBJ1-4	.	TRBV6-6	TGTGCCAGCCGAACCCGGGGCCCTAATGAAAAACTGTTTTTT	CASRTRGPNEKLFF
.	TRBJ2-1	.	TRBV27	TGTGCCAGCAGTTTAGGCCAAGTGGTATACAATGAGCAGTTCTTC	CASSLGQVVYNEQFF
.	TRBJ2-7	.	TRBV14	TGTGCCAGCAGCCAGTTTGGAGATCAGTACTTC	CASSQFGDQYF
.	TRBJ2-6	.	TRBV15	TGTGCCACCGCTTGGGGAGGCTCTGGGGCCAACGTCCTGACTTTC	CATAWGGSGANVLTF
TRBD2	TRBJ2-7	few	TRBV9	TGTGCCAGCAGCGTGGCCCTAGCGGACTACGAGCAGTACTTC	CASSVALADYEQYF
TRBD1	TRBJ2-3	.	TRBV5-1	TGCGCCAGCAGCTTACAGGGGACAGATACGCAGTATTTT	CASSLQGTDTQYF
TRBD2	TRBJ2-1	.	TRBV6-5	TGTGCCAGCAGAAGCGGGGGGGCTCCGGGCGGCGAGCAGTTCTTC	CASRSGGAPGGEQFF
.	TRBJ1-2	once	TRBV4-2	TGTGCCAGCAGCCAAGATCGGACGGGAAACTATGGCTACACCTTC	CASSQDRTGNYGYTF
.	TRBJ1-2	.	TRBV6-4	TGTGCCAGCAGTGACGGAGCTTACGACAGCCTTAACTATGGCTACACCTTC	CASSDGAYDSLNYGYTF
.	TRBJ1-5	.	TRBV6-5	TGTGCCAGCAGTTATTCGAGCGGGGGGAATCAGCCCCAGCATTTT	CASSYSSGGNQPQHF
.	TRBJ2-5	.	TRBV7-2	TGTGCCAGCAGATTAGGGGGGCATGGAGAGACCCAGTACTTC	CASRLGGHGETQYF
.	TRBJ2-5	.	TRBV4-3	TGCGCCAGCAGCCAAGATTACGGCAGACAAGAGACCCAGTACTTC	CASSQDYGRQETQYF
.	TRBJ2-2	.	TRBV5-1	TGCGCCAGCAGCTTGGTTCGGCTCCAAAAGGGAAGCACCGGGGAGCTGTTTTTT	CASSLVRLQKGSTGELFF
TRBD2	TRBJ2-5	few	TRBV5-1	TGCGCCAGCAGCTCTTACTCAGCGGGGGCACTCAAAGGGGGCCAGTACTTC	CASSSYSAGALKGGQYF
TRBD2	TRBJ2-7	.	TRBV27	TGTGCCAGCAGTTTATCGGCGGGCGGGGGGGCCCACGAGCAGTACTTC	CASSLSAGGGAHEQYF
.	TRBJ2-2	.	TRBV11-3	TGTGCCAGCAGCTTACTGGGCGGGGAGCTGTTTTTT	CASSLLGGELFF
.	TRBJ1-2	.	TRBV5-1	TGCGCCAGCAGCTTGGGTTCAACGCTAGGCCCAGGGGGCTACACCTTC	CASSLGSTLGPGGYTF
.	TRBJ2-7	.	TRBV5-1	TGCGCCAGCAGCTTAAAGACATTCAGGGCGGGGAGTAACTACGAGCAGTACTTC	CASSLKTFRAGSNYEQYF
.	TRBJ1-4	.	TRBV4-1	TGCGCCAGCAGCCAAGACGGTGTGATGGGTGAAAAACTGTTTTTT	CASSQDGVMGEKLFF
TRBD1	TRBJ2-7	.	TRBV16	TGTGCCAGCAGCAAGGGTTCAGGGGGCAAAAACGAGCAGTACTTC	CASSKGSGGKNEQYF
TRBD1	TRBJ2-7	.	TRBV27	TGTGCCAGCAGACGTGGGACAGAGTACAAGCAGTACTTC	CASRRGTEYKQYF
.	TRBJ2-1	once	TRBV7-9	TGTGCCAGCAGTCCTCCGCAGAGCCCTAATGCTGAGCAGTTCTTC	CASSPPQSPNAEQFF